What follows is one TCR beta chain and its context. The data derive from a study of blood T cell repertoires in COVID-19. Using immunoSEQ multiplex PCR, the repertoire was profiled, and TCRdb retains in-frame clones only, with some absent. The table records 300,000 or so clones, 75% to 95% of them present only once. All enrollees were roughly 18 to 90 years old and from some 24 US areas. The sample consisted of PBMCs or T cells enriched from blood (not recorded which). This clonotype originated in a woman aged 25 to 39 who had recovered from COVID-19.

CDR3 region: CASSPGGSGANVLTF. The CDR3 DNA is TGTGCCAGCAGCCCCGGGGGCTCTGGGGCCAACGTCCTGACTTTC. This chain uses TRBV7-2 with TRBJ2-6; D perhaps matches TRBD2 (6 bases). Looked up from germline, CDR1 is SGHTA and CDR2 is FQGNSA. The CDR3 contains 15 residues. The ends were cut back, 5 bases at V and 0 bases at J, with 8 bases in the middle.